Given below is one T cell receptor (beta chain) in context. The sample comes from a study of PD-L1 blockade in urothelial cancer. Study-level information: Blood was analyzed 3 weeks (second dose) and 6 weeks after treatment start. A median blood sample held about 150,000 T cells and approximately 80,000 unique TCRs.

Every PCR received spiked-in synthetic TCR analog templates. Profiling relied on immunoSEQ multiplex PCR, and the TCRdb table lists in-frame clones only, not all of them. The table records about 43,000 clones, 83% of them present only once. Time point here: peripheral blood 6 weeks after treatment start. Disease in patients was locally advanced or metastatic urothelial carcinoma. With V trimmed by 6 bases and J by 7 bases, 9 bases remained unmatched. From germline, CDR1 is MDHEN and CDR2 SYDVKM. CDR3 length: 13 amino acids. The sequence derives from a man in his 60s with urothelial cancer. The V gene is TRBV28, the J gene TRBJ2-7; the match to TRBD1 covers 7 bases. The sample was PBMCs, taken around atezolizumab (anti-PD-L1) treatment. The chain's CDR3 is CASRSDREREQYF. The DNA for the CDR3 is TGTGCCAGCAGAAGTGACAGGGAACGAGAGCAGTACTTC. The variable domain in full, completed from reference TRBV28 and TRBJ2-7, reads DVKVTQSSRYLVKRTGEKVFLECVQDMDHENMFWYRQDPGLGLRLIYFSYDVKMKEKGDIPEGYSVSREKKERFSLILESASTNQTSMYLCASRSDREREQYFGPGTRLTVT.